The source of this T cell receptor beta chain is a study of T-cell reconstitution after alpha-beta-depleted transplantation in children. The germline V gene encodes CDR1 SGHNT and CDR2 YENEEA. V was cut by 1 base and J by 3 bases, with 7 bases left in between. The CDR3 covers 14 residues. TCRbeta library construction was performed incorporating unique molecular identifiers. One entry per CDR3 protein, called by TCRdb with MiXCR from the PCR reads. The sample lists around 670,000 distinct CDR3 sequences, around 12% occurring once. This clonotype was recorded many times. The antigen is not known. Findings of the study overall: The high TCRbeta diversity at day 60 in some patients came from surviving recipient T cells and thymic progenitors. It was newly produced T cells that mostly accounted for T-cell counts and diversity one year after transplant. There were reportedly several hundred expanded graft clones from which alpha-beta T cells came about two months after transplant.

The source material was PBMCs, sampled before TCRalphabeta/CD19-depleted stem cell transplant. This TCR derives from a girl aged 2-10 years with congenital amegakaryocytic thrombocytopenia, due to receive a stem cell transplant. This chain links TRBV11-3 with TRBJ2-1; no clear D. The CDR3 nucleotides are TGTGCCAGCAGCTTAGCTTCCCGCTACAATGAGCAGTTCTTC. It is translated as CASSLASRYNEQFF.